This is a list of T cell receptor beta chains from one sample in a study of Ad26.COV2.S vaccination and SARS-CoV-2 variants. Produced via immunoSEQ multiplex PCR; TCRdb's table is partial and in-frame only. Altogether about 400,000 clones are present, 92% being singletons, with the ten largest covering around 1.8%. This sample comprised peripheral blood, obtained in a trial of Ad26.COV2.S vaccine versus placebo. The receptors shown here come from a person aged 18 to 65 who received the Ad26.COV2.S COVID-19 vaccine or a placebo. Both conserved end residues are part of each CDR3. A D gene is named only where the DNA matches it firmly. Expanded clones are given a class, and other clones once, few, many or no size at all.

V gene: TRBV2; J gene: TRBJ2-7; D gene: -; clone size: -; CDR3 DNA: TGTGCCATCGGACACGGGGGCTACTACGAGCAGTACTTC; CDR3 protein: CAIGHGGYYEQYF
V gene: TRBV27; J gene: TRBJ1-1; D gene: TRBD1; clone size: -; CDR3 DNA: TGTGCCAGCAGTAACTACAGGGGGAAAAGGAACACTGAAGCTTTCTTT; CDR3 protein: CASSNYRGKRNTEAFF
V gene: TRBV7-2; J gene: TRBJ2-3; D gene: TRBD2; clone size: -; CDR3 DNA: TGTGCCAGCAGCCTAGCGGGGGGCGATGAGGATACGCAGTATTTT; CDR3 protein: CASSLAGGDEDTQYF
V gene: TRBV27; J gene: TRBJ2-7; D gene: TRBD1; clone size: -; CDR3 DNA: TGTGCCAGCAGTACCACAGGGGGCTACGAGCAGTACTTC; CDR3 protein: CASSTTGGYEQYF
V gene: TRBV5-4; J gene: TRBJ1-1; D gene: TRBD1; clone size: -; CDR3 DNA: TGTGCCAGCAGCTTCTACAACGACAGGGTTGGCACTGAAGCTTTCTTT; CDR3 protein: CASSFYNDRVGTEAFF
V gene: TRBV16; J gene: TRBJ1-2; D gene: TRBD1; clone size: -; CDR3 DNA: TGTGCCAGCAGCCAATTTTCGGACAGGGAGGTCCTTTATGGCTACACCTTC; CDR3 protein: CASSQFSDREVLYGYTF
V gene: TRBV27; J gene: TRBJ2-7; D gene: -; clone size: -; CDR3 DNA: TGTGCCAGCAGTATCGAGTCCCGGGCCTACGAGCAGTACTTC; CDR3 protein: CASSIESRAYEQYF
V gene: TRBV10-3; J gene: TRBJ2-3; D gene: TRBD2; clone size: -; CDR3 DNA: TGTGCCACCTCCGCTAGCGGGGGGTCCACAGATACGCAGTATTTT; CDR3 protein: CATSASGGSTDTQYF
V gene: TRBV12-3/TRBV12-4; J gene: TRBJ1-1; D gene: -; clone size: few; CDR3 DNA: TGTGCCAGCATAGAGGGAGGTTACACTGAAGCTTTCTTT; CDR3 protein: CASIEGGYTEAFF
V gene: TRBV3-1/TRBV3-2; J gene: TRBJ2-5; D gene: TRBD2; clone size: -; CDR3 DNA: TGTGCCAGCAGCCAAGGCGTCGGGGGGGCCCAAGAGACCCAGTACTTC; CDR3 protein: CASSQGVGGAQETQYF
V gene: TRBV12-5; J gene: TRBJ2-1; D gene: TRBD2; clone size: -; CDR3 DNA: TGTGCTAGTGGTTTGGGACATTCCCTCCTTCTAGCGGGGGGGAGGGAAGTTAACAATGAGCAGTTCTTC; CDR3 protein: CASGLGHSLLLAGGREVNNEQFF
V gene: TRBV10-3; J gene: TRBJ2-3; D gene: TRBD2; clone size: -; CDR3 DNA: TGTGCCATCAGAAAAGCGGGGGGGGTGCCAGATACGCAGTATTTT; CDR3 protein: CAIRKAGGVPDTQYF
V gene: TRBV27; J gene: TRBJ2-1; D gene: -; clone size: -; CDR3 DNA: TGTGCCAGCAGTTTATCGAGGAGGAATGAGCAGTTCTTC; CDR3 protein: CASSLSRRNEQFF
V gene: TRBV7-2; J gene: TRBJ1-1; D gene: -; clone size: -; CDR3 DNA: TGTGCCAGCAGCCAGGACCCCAGGAACACTGAAGCTTTCTTT; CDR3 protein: CASSQDPRNTEAFF
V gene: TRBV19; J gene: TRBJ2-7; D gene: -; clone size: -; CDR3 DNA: TGTGCCAGTAGTATCTTCGGGGGCGACGAGCAGTACTTC; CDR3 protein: CASSIFGGDEQYF
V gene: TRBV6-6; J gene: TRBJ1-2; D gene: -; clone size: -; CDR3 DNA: TGTGCCAGCAGTTACTCGACCAAGAACTATGGCTACACCTTC; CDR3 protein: CASSYSTKNYGYTF
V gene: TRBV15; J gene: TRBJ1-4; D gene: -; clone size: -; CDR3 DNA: TGTGCCACCAGCAGAGATTCGGGGACTCGGGAACTGTTTTTT; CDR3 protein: CATSRDSGTRELFF
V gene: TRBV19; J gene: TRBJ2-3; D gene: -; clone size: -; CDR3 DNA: TGTGCCAGTAGTCGGGACTCCCGCACAGATACGCAGTATTTT; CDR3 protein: CASSRDSRTDTQYF
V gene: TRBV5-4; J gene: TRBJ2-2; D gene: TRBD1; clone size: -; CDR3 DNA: TGTGCCAGCAGCCGAGACAGGGACACCGGGGAGCTGTTTTTT; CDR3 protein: CASSRDRDTGELFF
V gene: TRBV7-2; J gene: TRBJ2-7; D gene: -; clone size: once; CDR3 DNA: TGTGCCAGCAGCCGGACGGAAACCTACGAGCAGTACTTC; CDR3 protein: CASSRTETYEQYF
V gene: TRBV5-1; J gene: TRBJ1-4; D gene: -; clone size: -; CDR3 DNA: TGCGCCAGCAGCTTACAGGGAGGGTATGAAAAACTGTTTTTT; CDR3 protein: CASSLQGGYEKLFF
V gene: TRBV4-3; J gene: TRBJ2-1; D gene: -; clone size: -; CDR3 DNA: TGCGCCAGCAGCCACGGGACGAGCTCCTACAATGAGCAGTTCTTC; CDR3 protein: CASSHGTSSYNEQFF
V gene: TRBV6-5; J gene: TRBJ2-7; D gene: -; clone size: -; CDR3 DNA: TGTGCCAGCAGTTACTCGGGAAGGAACGAGCAGTACTTC; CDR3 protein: CASSYSGRNEQYF
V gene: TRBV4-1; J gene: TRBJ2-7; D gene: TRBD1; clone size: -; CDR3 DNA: TGCGCCAGCAGCCACCCCGACAGGGGCGAGCAGTACTTC; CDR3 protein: CASSHPDRGEQYF
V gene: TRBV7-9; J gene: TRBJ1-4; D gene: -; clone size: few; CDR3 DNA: TGTGCCAGCAGCCGACTCCCCCAGAATAATGAAAAACTGTTTTTT; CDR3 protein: CASSRLPQNNEKLFF
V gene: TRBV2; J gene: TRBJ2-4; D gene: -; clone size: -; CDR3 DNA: TGTGCCAGCAGTGATTGGGGTTTAGGGGCCAAAAACATTCAGTACTTC; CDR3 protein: CASSDWGLGAKNIQYF
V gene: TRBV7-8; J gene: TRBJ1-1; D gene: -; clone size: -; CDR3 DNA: TGTGCCAGCAGTCCCCATCGGGGGGGACGAAACACTGAAGCTTTCTTT; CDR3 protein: CASSPHRGGRNTEAFF
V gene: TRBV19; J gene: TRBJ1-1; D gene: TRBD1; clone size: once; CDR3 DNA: TGTGCCAGTAGCGCACCCGGACAGGGGAACACTGAAGCTTTCTTT; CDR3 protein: CASSAPGQGNTEAFF
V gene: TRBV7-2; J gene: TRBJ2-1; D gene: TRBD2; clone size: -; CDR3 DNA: TGTGCCAGCAGACCAACTAGCGGGGCGTACAATGAGCAGTTCTTC; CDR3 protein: CASRPTSGAYNEQFF
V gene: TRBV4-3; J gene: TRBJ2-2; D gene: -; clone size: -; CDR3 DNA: TGCGCCAGCAGCCAAGGGCCTCTAGAACGCGGGGAGCTGTTTTTT; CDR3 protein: CASSQGPLERGELFF
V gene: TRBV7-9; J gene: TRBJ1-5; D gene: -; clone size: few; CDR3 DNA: TGTGCCAGCAGCTTAGCAGGGGAAGGTCAGCCCCAGCATTTT; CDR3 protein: CASSLAGEGQPQHF
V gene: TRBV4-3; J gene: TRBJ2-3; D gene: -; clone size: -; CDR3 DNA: TGCGCCAGCAGCCGGATCCAGGGGGGGACAGATACGCAGTATTTT; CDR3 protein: CASSRIQGGTDTQYF
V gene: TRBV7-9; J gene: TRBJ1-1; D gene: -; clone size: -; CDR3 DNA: TGTGCCAGCAGCTTACTAAACAGAGAAGCTTTCTTT; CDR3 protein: CASSLLNREAFF
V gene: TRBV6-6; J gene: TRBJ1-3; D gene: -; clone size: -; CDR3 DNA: TGTGCCAGCAGTTACGCGTCAGGAGGAAACACCATATATTTT; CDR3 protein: CASSYASGGNTIYF
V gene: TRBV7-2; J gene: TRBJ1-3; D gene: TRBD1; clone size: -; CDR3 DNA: TGTGCCAGCAGCTCACTGACAGGGAGCTCTGGAAACACCATATATTTT; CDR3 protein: CASSSLTGSSGNTIYF
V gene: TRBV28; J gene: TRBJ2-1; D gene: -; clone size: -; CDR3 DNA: TGTGCCAGCAGAAGCCCGAGCTCCTACAATGAGCAGTTCTTC; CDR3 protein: CASRSPSSYNEQFF
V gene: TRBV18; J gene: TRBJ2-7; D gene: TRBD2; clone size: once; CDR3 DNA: TGTGCCAGCTCACCCGGGACTAGCGGTTACGAGCAGTACTTC; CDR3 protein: CASSPGTSGYEQYF
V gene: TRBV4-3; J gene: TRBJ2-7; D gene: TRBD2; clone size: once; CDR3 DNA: TGCGCCAGCAGCCCGACTAGCGGGGGGGCCTACGAGCAGTACTTC; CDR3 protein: CASSPTSGGAYEQYF
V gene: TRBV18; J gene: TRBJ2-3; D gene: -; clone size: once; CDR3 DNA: TGTGCCAGCTCACCGGGGAGACAGACCACAGATACGCAGTATTTT; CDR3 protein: CASSPGRQTTDTQYF
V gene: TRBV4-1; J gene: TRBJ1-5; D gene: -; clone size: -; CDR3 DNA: TGCGCCAGCAGCCAAGTGGAGGGACGTGATCAGCCCCAGCATTTT; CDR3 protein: CASSQVEGRDQPQHF
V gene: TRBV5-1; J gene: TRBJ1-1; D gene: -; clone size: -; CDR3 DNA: TGCGCCAGCAGCTTGGTGGGAGACACTGAAGCTTTCTTT; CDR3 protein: CASSLVGDTEAFF
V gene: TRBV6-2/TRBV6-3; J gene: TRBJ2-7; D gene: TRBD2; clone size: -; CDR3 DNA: TGTGCCAGCAGTTTGGATCTTAGCGGGGGGGCGGAAGCCTACGAGCAGTACTTC; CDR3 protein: CASSLDLSGGAEAYEQYF
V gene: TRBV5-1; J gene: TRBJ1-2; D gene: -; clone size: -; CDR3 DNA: TGCGCCAGCAGCTGGGGGGCGAGCTATGGCTACACCTTC; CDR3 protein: CASSWGASYGYTF
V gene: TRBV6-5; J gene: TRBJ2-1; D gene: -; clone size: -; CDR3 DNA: TGTGCCAGCAGAGAGGTAGCAGCTAACAATGAGCAGTTCTTC; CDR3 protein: CASREVAANNEQFF
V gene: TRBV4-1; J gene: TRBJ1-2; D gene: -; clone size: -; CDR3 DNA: TGCGCCAGCAGGCAGGGGAACAACTATGGCTACACCTTC; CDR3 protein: CASRQGNNYGYTF
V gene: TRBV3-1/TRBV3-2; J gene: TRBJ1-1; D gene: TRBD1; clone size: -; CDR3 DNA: TGTGCCAGCAGCCAAGGACAGGGTAGGACTGAAGCTTTCTTT; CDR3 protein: CASSQGQGRTEAFF
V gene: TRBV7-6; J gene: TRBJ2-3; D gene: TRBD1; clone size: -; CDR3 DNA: TGTGCCAGCAGCTTAGCTTCCCCAGGGGGCGCGATAGATACGCAGTATTTT; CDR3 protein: CASSLASPGGAIDTQYF
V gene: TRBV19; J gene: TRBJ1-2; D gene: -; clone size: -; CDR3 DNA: TGTGCCAGTAGTATATCATTTGACTATGGCTACACCTTC; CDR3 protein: CASSISFDYGYTF
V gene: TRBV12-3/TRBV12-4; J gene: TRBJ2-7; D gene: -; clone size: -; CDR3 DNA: TGTGCCAGCAGTCCCGAGGACTACGAGCAGTACTTC; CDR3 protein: CASSPEDYEQYF
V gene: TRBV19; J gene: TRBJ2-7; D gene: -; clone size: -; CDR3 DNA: TGTGCCAGTAGTAATTCAGGACGATTGGAAGGGTACGAGCAGTACTTC; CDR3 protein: CASSNSGRLEGYEQYF
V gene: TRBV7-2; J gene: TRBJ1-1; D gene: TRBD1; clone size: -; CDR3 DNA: TGTGCCAGCAGCCTCCGACAGGGAGGGGTCACTGAAGCTTTCTTT; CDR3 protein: CASSLRQGGVTEAFF
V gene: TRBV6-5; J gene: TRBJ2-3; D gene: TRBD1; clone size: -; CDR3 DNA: TGTGCCAGCAAACCTCCCGGGACAGGGAAAAGTGGGCAGTATTTT; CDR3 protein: CASKPPGTGKSGQYF
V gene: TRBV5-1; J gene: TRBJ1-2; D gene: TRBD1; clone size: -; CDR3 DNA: TGCGCCAGCAGCTTGGCGCCCCAGTGGACAGGCCAAGGCTACACCTTC; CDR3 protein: CASSLAPQWTGQGYTF
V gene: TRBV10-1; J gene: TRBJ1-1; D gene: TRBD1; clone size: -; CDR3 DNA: TGCGCCAGCAGTGCGGGACAGGGGAACACTGAAGCTTTCTTT; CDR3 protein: CASSAGQGNTEAFF
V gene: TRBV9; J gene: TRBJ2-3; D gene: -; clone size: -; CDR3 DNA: TGTGCCAGCAGCGTATGGGTTGGGGGGTTCACAGATACGCAGTATTTT; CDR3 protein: CASSVWVGGFTDTQYF
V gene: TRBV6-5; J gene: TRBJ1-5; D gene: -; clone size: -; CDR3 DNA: TGTGCCAGCAGTTACTCGATTCACTCTCAGCCCCAGCATTTT; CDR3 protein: CASSYSIHSQPQHF
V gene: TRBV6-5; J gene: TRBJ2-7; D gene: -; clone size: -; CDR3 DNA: TGTGCCAGCAGTTACTCGAATTCCGGGGCCCACGAGCAGTACTTC; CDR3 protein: CASSYSNSGAHEQYF